One and the same sample provided the 20 T cell receptor beta chains below, sequenced in a study of blood T cell repertoires in COVID-19. Libraries were prepared by immunoSEQ multiplex PCR; TCRdb keeps only in-frame clonotypes and omits some of them. Seen here are 350,000 to 400,000 clones, roughly 90% observed once, and the top ten hold approximately 3%. The material sequenced was peripheral blood. These receptors came from a woman in her thirties with COVID-19, enrolled during active disease.

This chain connects TRBV7-8 to TRBJ2-1; 8 positions match TRBD2. V dropped 7 bases and J dropped 4; count of bases not matched to a gene: 18. CDR3 length equals 18 residues. Germline CDR1 is SGHVS and CDR2 is FQNEAQ. CDR3 region: CASITMRAGGTNYNEQFF. The DNA for the CDR3 is TGTGCCAGCATAACTATGCGGGCGGGGGGAACCAATTACAATGAGCAGTTCTTC.

In DNA form, the CDR3 reads TGTGCCACCGGACAGGGAAGGGCTGGTGAAAAACTGTTTTTT. It codes for CATGQGRAGEKLFF. The chain is built from TRBV10-3 and TRBJ1-4, with 8 bases lining up with TRBD1. This CDR3 spans 14 amino acids. Germline values: CDR1 ENHRY, CDR2 SYGVKD. V was clipped by 10 bases and J by 7 bases; unmatched bases: 11.

This clone was found once. The chain employs TRBV28 and TRBJ2-3; TRBD1 aligns across 7 bases. This CDR3 spans 15 amino acids. Trimming took 5 bases from V and 3 from J; bases not matched to a gene: 8. CDR1 is MDHEN, CDR2 SYDVKM, per germline. Here the CDR3 reads CASSPPQGLTDTQYF. The DNA of the CDR3 is TGTGCCAGCAGTCCACCACAGGGGTTAACAGATACGCAGTATTTT.

The J gene is TRBJ1-5, the V gene TRBV19; 8 positions agree with TRBD1. V dropped 8 bases and J dropped 0; count of bases not matched to a gene: 6. The V gene's germline CDR1 is LNHDA and CDR2 SQIVND (reference sequence). The CDR3 is made up of 15 amino acids. This CDR3 is CASRQGIYSNQPQHF. CDR3 nucleotide sequence: TGTGCCAGTCGACAGGGGATATATAGCAATCAGCCCCAGCATTTT.

The CDR3 here is CATSRRGQGGETQYF. CDR3 nucleotide sequence: TGTGCCACCAGCAGAAGGGGACAGGGGGGTGAGACCCAGTACTTC. This chain links TRBV15 with TRBJ2-5; 11 nucleotides align to TRBD1. V was pared by 2 bases and J by 5 bases, with 4 bases of the junction left unmatched. CDR3 length equals 15 residues. Germline V gene sequence: CDR1 LNHNV, CDR2 YYDKDF (reference sequence). The full variable domain, in which reference TRBV15 and TRBJ2-5 provide the parts outside the CDR3, is DAMVIQNPRYQVTQFGKPVTLSCSQTLNHNVMYWYQQKSSQAPKLLFHYYDKDFNNEADTPDNFQSRRPNTSFCFLDIRSPGLGDTAMYLCATSRRGQGGETQYFGPGTRLLVL.

The chain has TRBV28 and TRBJ1-1; 12 bases agree with TRBD1. This CDR3 contains 17 residues. CDR1 is MDHEN, CDR2 SYDVKM, per germline. Germline trimming cut 3 bases from V and 3 bases from J; bases unmatched to any gene: 8. This CDR3 reads CASSLVGTGGADTEAFF. CDR3 coding DNA: TGTGCCAGCAGTTTGGTAGGGACAGGGGGCGCGGACACTGAAGCTTTCTTT.

This chain joins TRBV6-5 and TRBJ1-2; the match to TRBD1 covers 10 bases. The CDR3 sequence is 13 residues long. Germline lookup yields CDR1 MNHEY and CDR2 SVGAGI. With 6 bases clipped from V and 7 bases from J, the junction kept 5 bases outside the gene matches. CDR3 sequence (DNA): TGTGCCAGCAGCTCGACAGGGGGCCGTGGCTACACCTTC. Amino acid sequence: CASSSTGGRGYTF.

This rearrangement joins TRBV3-1 (or the pseudogene TRBV3-2) to TRBJ1-1, with D possibly matching TRBD1 (6 bases). Deletions cut 3 bases from V and 10 bases from J, with 12 bases between. Germline V CDR1 and CDR2: LGHDT, YNNKEL (reference sequence). The CDR3 consists of 12 residues. CDR3 loop: CASSQGNRAAFF. The CDR3 region has the DNA TGTGCCAGCAGCCAGGGGAACAGGGCAGCTTTCTTT.

V and J are TRBV18 and TRBJ1-1, with 7 nucleotides matching TRBD1. Germline assignment: CDR1 KGHSH and CDR2 LQKENI. CDR3 size: 17 residues. V shed 0 bases and J 3 bases; nucleotides not matched to a gene: 10. CDR3 in DNA: TGTGCCAGCTCACCACCGACAGGGAGCCCCCGTGACACTGAAGCTTTCTTT. Protein: CASSPPTGSPRDTEAFF.

The chain has TRBV9 and TRBJ1-2; D may be TRBD1 (5 bases). Trimming cost V 0 bases and J 6 bases, with 12 bases left between them. Germline values: CDR1 SGDLS, CDR2 YYNGEE. This CDR3 spans 14 amino acids. The CDR3, as DNA: TGTGCCAGCAGCGTAGCTAGGGGTACGGATGGCTACACCTTC. Translation: CASSVARGTDGYTF.

The chain couples TRBV28 to TRBJ2-2, with D perhaps matching TRBD1 (5 bases). The CDR3 has 16 amino acids. Per the germline V gene, CDR1 is MDHEN and CDR2 is SYDVKM. V was cut by 6 bases and J by 0 bases, with 14 bases left in between. DNA of the CDR3: TGTGCCAGCAGCCCACCGACAGCCGCGAACACCGGGGAGCTGTTTTTT. Translating it yields CASSPPTAANTGELFF.

The chain employs TRBV6-6 and TRBJ2-7; 10 nucleotides align to TRBD1. The germline CDR1 and CDR2 sequences are MNHNY and SVGAGI (reference sequence). The CDR3 is 13 residues long. The ends lost 7 bases at V and 4 bases at J; junction bases unmatched: 4. The CDR3 DNA follows: TGTGCCAGCAACTGGGACAGGGGTTACGAGCAGTACTTC. This translates into CASNWDRGYEQYF.

V is TRBV11-2 and J is TRBJ2-7; TRBD2 agrees at 14 bases. Germline loops: CDR1 SGHAT, CDR2 FQNNGV. The CDR3 covers 15 residues. V was pared by 5 bases and J by 2 bases, with 2 bases of the junction left unmatched. CDR3: CASSPGLAGAYEQYF. DNA for the CDR3: TGTGCCAGCAGCCCGGGACTAGCGGGGGCCTACGAGCAGTACTTC.

V is TRBV20-1 and J is TRBJ1-5, with 8 bases identical to TRBD1. The CDR3 spans 16 residues. J lost 3 bases, V lost 3 bases, and 10 bases had no gene match. Looked up from germline, CDR1 is DFQATT and CDR2 is SNEGSKA (reference sequence). The CDR3 region is CSASRVTGVFNQPQHF. The CDR3 DNA is TGCAGTGCTAGTCGCGTGACAGGGGTCTTCAATCAGCCCCAGCATTTT.

This sequence joins TRBV10-2 and TRBJ1-1, with 7 bases that match TRBD1. The CDR3 runs 17 residues. Germline CDR1 reads WSHSY; CDR2 reads SAAADI. V was clipped by 2 bases and J by 1 base; unmatched bases: 10. The DNA of the CDR3 is TGCGCCAGCAGTGAGGGGATTAGATCAGGGGGGAACACTGAAGCTTTCTTT. Its translation: CASSEGIRSGGNTEAFF.

The gene calls are TRBV2 and TRBJ2-3, with TRBD1 as a possible D gene (6 bases). Trimming cost V 2 bases and J 1 base, with 10 bases left between them. The CDR3 length is 15 residues. Looked up from germline, CDR1 is SNHLY and CDR2 is FYNNEI. Written as DNA, the CDR3 is TGTGCCAGCAGTGAATCGGCAGGGGGCACAGATACGCAGTATTTT. Translated, it gives CASSESAGGTDTQYF.

This clone was picked up a small number of times. The V call is TRBV19, the J call TRBJ1-2; D may be TRBD1 (6 bases). Germline assignment: CDR1 LNHDA and CDR2 SQIVND (reference sequence). CDR3 length equals 13 residues. Trimming took off 7 bases at V and 3 bases at J, with 12 bases between the two ends. CDR3 nucleotides: TGTGCCAGTACCCAAAAGGGGGACTATGGCTACACCTTC. Translated, it gives CASTQKGDYGYTF.

This clone was recorded only once. The chain employs TRBV7-9 and TRBJ1-4; D perhaps matches TRBD1 (6 bases). Germline CDR1 and CDR2: SEHNR and FQNEAQ (reference sequence). CDR3 length: 18 residues. V lost 0 bases and J 5 bases, leaving 19 bases between the germline ends. The CDR3 nucleotides are TGTGCCAGCAGCTTAGCATTTGGCCCCACAGGGAAGAATGAAAAACTGTTTTTT. This translates into CASSLAFGPTGKNEKLFF.

This clone was seen once. The gene calls are TRBV9 and TRBJ2-5; D gene ambiguous. In germline, CDR1 is SGDLS, CDR2 YYNGEE. The CDR3 consists of 14 residues. Trimming cost V 0 bases and J 5 bases, with 11 bases left between them. The CDR3 loop is CASSVVALGETQYF. The CDR3, as DNA: TGTGCCAGCAGCGTAGTGGCCCTCGGGGAGACCCAGTACTTC.

The CDR3 region is CASNNRGPNEQFF. The DNA for the CDR3 is TGTGCCAGCAATAACAGGGGGCCCAATGAGCAGTTCTTC. The chain links TRBV12-3 or TRBV12-4 to TRBJ2-1, with TRBD1 matching 9 bases. With V trimmed by 7 bases and J by 6 bases, 4 bases remained unmatched. This CDR3 has 13 residues.